These 2 T cell receptor beta chains were all obtained from the same sample, sequenced in a study of cytomegalovirus exposure and HLA in healthy donors. PCR employed 60 Vbeta and 13 Jbeta primers. Assay used: immunoSEQ multiplex PCR; TCRdb lists only in-frame clones, some missing. The sample yields about 270,000 clones, about nine tenths seen once. What was sequenced was PBMCs. The receptors derive from a man aged 40-50 years in good health and CMV-seropositive.

This chain links TRBV28 with TRBJ1-5; D remains unclear. Looked up from germline, CDR1 is MDHEN and CDR2 is SYDVKM. Trimming stripped 3 bases from V and 7 bases from J, with 13 bases between. The CDR3 is made up of 14 amino acids. The CDR3 DNA reads as TGTGCCAGCAGTTTGACCGGGGTTCGGCAGCCCCAGCATTTT. It encodes CASSLTGVRQPQHF.

The CDR3 sequence: CASSLAEREFVYEQYF. The CDR3 nucleotides are TGTGCCAGCAGCTTAGCGGAGCGGGAGTTCGTCTACGAGCAGTACTTC. J is TRBJ2-7 and V is TRBV7-8; 8 positions match TRBD2. The J segment lost 3 bases and the V segment lost 0 bases, leaving 7 bases of the junction unmatched. The germline V gene has CDR1 SGHVS and CDR2 FQNEAQ. CDR3 length: 16 amino acids. Based on the CDR3 plus reference TRBV7-8 and TRBJ2-7, the full variable domain is GAGVSQSPRYKVAKRGQDVALRCDPISGHVSLFWYQQALGQGPEFLTYFQNEAQLDKSGLPSDRFFAERPEGSVSTLKIQRTQQEDSAVYLCASSLAEREFVYEQYFGPGTRLTVT.